The clone carrying this TCR beta chain was picked up many times. What it binds is unknown. The data were taken from a study of T-cell reconstitution after alpha-beta-depleted transplantation in children. Study results and caveats: Newly made T cells mostly supplied T-cell counts and diversity one year after transplant. Several hundred expanded graft clones reportedly supplied alpha-beta T cells about two months after transplant. Some patients owed their high day-60 TCRbeta diversity to surviving recipient T cells and thymic progenitors.

Molecular barcoding with unique molecular identifiers was used for the TCRbeta library. Each CDR3 protein gets one entry after TCRdb re-called the PCR reads with MiXCR. The data show approximately 44,000 distinct CDR3 sequences, with 5.5% to 7.5% seen just once and 30% to 35% held by the top ten. This CDR3 is built from 15 residues. V lost 1 base to trimming and J lost 2 bases, with 9 bases between them. Germline CDR1 is SGHTA and CDR2 is FQGTGA. The sample was PBMCs, mostly from graft donor cells, taken 60 days after TCRalphabeta/CD19-depleted stem cell transplant. J is TRBJ2-1 and V is TRBV7-3; maybe TRBD2 (6 bases). The sequence was collected from a female patient aged 2-9 years who had a stem cell transplant for aplastic anemia, so the T cells may come from the graft donor. The CDR3 DNA reads TGTGCCAGCAGCTTAAGCGGGGCTACCTACAATGAGCAGTTCTTC. As protein: CASSLSGATYNEQFF.